This T cell receptor beta chain was observed in a study of blood T cell repertoires in COVID-19. Details on this clone: At one end the junction does not follow the germline gene, possibly because of a read error.

Sequencing was performed with immunoSEQ multiplex PCR; in TCRdb, only in-frame clones are kept and a portion is missing. The table lists more than 300,000 clones, roughly nine tenths of them singletons. The CDR3 is 16 residues long. Germline V gene lookup returns CDR1 MDHEN and CDR2 SYDVKM. The clonotype originates from a woman younger than 45 who had been exposed to COVID-19. The sequencing sample was made of PBMCs or T cells enriched from blood (not recorded which). The rearrangement joins TRBV28 to TRBJ1-6; 8 bases fit TRBD1. DNA of the CDR3: TGTGCCAGCAGTCCACCCCAGGGGGCCTATAATTTACCCCTCCACTTT. Translated: CASSPPQGAYNLPLHF.